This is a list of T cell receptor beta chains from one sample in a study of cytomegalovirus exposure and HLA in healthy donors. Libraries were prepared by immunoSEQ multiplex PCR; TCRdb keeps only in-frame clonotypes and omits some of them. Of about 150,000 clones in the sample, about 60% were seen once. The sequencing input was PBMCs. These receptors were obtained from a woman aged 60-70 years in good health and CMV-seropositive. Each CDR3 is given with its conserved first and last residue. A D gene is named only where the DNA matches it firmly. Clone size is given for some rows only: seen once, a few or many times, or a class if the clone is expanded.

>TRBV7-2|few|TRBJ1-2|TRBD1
TGTGCCAGCAGCTTTCCATGGGCCCGACAGACGGGAAACAGGGGTGGCTACACCTTC
CASSFPWARQTGNRGGYTF
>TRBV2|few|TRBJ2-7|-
TGTGCCAGCAGTGAACGTAACTACGAGCAGTACTTC
CASSERNYEQYF
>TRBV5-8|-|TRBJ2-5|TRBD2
TGTGCCAGCAGCTTCGGGCTGCGGGGGAAAGAGACCCAGTACTTC
CASSFGLRGKETQYF
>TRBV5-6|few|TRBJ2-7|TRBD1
TGTGCCAGCAGCCCCGGACAGGGTTCGTACGAGCAGTACTTC
CASSPGQGSYEQYF
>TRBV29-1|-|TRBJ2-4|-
TGCAGCGTTGAAGTGCAGGGGACAAACATTCAGTACTTC
CSVEVQGTNIQYF
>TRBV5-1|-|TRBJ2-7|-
TGCGCCAGCAGCCAACAGGGAATTGGGTCCTACGAGCAGTACTTC
CASSQQGIGSYEQYF
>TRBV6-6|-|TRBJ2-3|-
TGTGCCAGCAGTTGGCAGGACACCACAGATACGCAGTATTTT
CASSWQDTTDTQYF
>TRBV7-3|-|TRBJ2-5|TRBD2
TGTGCCAGCAGCCTCCGCCCTAGGGTAGCGGGTAACCAAGAGACCCAGTACTTC
CASSLRPRVAGNQETQYF
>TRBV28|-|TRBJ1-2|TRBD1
TGTGCCAGTATCGACAGGGTAGGCTATGGCTACACCTTC
CASIDRVGYGYTF
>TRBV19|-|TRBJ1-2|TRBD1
TGTGCCAGTAGGGACAGGCGGGACGGTTATGGCTACACCTTC
CASRDRRDGYGYTF
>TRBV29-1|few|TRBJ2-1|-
TGCAGCGTTGTTCCCGGGAAAACCTACAATGAGCAGTTCTTC
CSVVPGKTYNEQFF
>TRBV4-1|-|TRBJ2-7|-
TGCGCCAGCAGCCAAGAGCGTCTAGCGAACTCCTACGAGCAGTACTTC
CASSQERLANSYEQYF
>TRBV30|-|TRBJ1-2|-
TGTGCCTGGAGTGGCGGCGGTGTTTACTATGGCTACACCTTC
CAWSGGGVYYGYTF
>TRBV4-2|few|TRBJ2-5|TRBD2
TGTGCCAGCAGCCAAGCGGGGACTAGCGGGAGGGTGCCCGAGACCCAGTACTTC
CASSQAGTSGRVPETQYF
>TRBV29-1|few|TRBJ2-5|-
TGCAGCGTTGGCGGCCCGGAACGAGAAGAGACCCAGTACTTC
CSVGGPEREETQYF